This TCR beta chain was observed in a study of shared clonotypes between healthy human individuals. This CDR3 comprises 16 residues. CDR1 and CDR2 from the germline V gene are ENHRY and SYGVKD. The V end lost 2 bases, the J end lost 3 bases, and 13 bases lay between the germline ends. The method was immunoSEQ multiplex PCR; TCRdb's version includes in-frame clones alone and lacks a portion of them. The sample holds hundreds of thousands of clones, roughly 97% seen once. V gene TRBV10-3 combines with J gene TRBJ1-4; tentative D call: TRBD1 (5 bases). This TCR was recovered from a woman in her twenties or thirties in good health. The material sequenced was naive CD4+ T cells sorted from blood. Subset of the sample: CD45RA+ positively selected. The CDR3 sequence: CAISEGGVTANEKLFF. CDR3 coding DNA: TGTGCCATCAGTGAGGGGGGGGTTACGGCTAATGAAAAACTGTTTTTT.